Listed below are T cell receptor beta chains from one sample, sequenced in a study of CD4 T cell repertoires in COVID-19. Measured with immunoSEQ multiplex PCR; TCRdb has only the in-frame clones, and not every one. The sample gives about 75,000 clones, around 82% of which show up once; around 0.6% is in the top ten. The sample consisted of CD4+ T cells from peripheral blood, taken after recovery from COVID-19. The receptors originated from a human donor who had COVID-19. Both conserved end residues are part of each CDR3. D genes are given only for firm matches. Only part of the rows carry a size: once, few, many, or a class if the clone is expanded.

NA	TRBV5-1	TRBJ1-1	NA	CASSAVQNTEAFF	TGCGCCAGCAGCGCGGTCCAGAACACTGAAGCTTTCTTT
NA	TRBV6-5	TRBJ1-6	NA	CATVGRSSYNSPLHF	TGTGCCACCGTAGGAAGAAGCTCCTATAATTCACCCCTCCACTTT
TRBD1	TRBV6-5	TRBJ1-2	NA	CASSYLDRGNGYTF	TGTGCCAGCAGTTACTTAGACAGGGGGAATGGCTACACCTTC
TRBD1	TRBV6-5	TRBJ1-5	NA	CASRGTGHSNQPQHF	TGTGCCAGCAGGGGGACAGGGCATAGCAATCAGCCCCAGCATTTT
TRBD2	TRBV20-1	TRBJ2-5	NA	CSASRYRAGGTPQETQYF	TGCAGTGCTAGTCGATACCGAGCGGGAGGAACCCCTCAAGAGACCCAGTACTTC
NA	TRBV5-6	TRBJ1-4	NA	CASSLVSTGLEKLFF	TGTGCCAGCAGCTTGGTTTCGACTGGTCTTGAAAAACTGTTTTTT
NA	TRBV30	TRBJ2-7	NA	CAWGTQRTSYEQYF	TGTGCCTGGGGTACTCAGCGGACCTCCTACGAGCAGTACTTC
TRBD1	TRBV7-9	TRBJ2-1	NA	CASSLQGARNEQFF	TGTGCCAGCAGCTTACAGGGGGCAAGGAATGAGCAGTTCTTC
TRBD1	TRBV11-1	TRBJ1-4	once	CASSLAAQGRNEKLFF	TGTGCCAGCAGCTTAGCCGCACAGGGGAGGAACGAAAAACTGTTTTTT
NA	TRBV6-5	TRBJ2-3	few	CASSPSSSTDTQYF	TGTGCCAGCAGCCCCTCTTCCTCCACAGATACGCAGTATTTT
NA	TRBV29-1	TRBJ2-2	NA	CSVGQGPVSGELFF	TGCAGCGTTGGTCAGGGACCTGTCTCCGGGGAGCTGTTTTTT
NA	TRBV18	TRBJ1-2	NA	CASSPGRDDYGYTF	TGTGCCAGCTCACCAGGCAGGGATGACTATGGCTACACCTTC
NA	TRBV5-6	TRBJ1-1	NA	CASSFTGGTEAFF	TGTGCCAGCAGCTTCACGGGCGGCACTGAAGCTTTCTTT
NA	TRBV7-2	TRBJ2-2	NA	CASSLYAGNTGELFF	TGTGCCAGCAGCTTATATGCTGGGAACACCGGGGAGCTGTTTTTT
TRBD2	TRBV30	TRBJ2-5	NA	CAWSVLAGGTFRSQETQYF	TGTGCCTGGAGTGTCCTAGCGGGAGGTACATTCAGGTCCCAAGAGACCCAGTACTTC
NA	TRBV4-1	TRBJ2-6	NA	CASSQENTRTLAGANVLTF	TGCGCCAGCAGCCAAGAGAATACTAGGACTTTGGCTGGGGCCAACGTCCTGACTTTC
NA	TRBV5-4	TRBJ2-7	NA	CASSLGLFRGANEQYF	TGTGCCAGCAGCCTGGGTTTATTTCGCGGGGCAAACGAGCAGTACTTC
NA	TRBV7-2	TRBJ2-2	NA	CASSRGTLGELFF	TGTGCCAGCAGCCGTGGGACTCTCGGGGAGCTGTTTTTT
TRBD1	TRBV5-4	TRBJ2-7	NA	CASSSTGTGVSEQYF	TGTGCCAGCAGCTCAACGGGGACAGGGGTAAGCGAGCAGTACTTC
TRBD2	TRBV5-1	TRBJ2-1	NA	CASRDLAGGPNEQFF	TGCGCCAGCAGGGACTTAGCGGGAGGGCCCAATGAGCAGTTCTTC
TRBD1	TRBV29-1	TRBJ1-1	NA	CSGGTGGNTEAFF	TGCAGCGGAGGGACAGGGGGGAACACTGAAGCTTTCTTT
TRBD1	TRBV27	TRBJ2-1	once	CASRKQGAQGEQFF	TGTGCCAGCAGGAAACAGGGGGCGCAGGGTGAGCAGTTCTTC
NA	TRBV2	TRBJ1-2	NA	CASSEAGIPYGYTF	TGTGCCAGCAGTGAAGCCGGGATTCCTTATGGCTACACCTTC
TRBD2	TRBV19	TRBJ2-3	NA	CASSPGLAGVDTQYF	TGTGCCAGTAGTCCGGGACTAGCGGGAGTAGATACGCAGTATTTT
NA	TRBV2	TRBJ2-6	NA	CASSGGRSYSGANVLTF	TGTGCCAGCAGTGGAGGCAGGTCGTACTCTGGGGCCAACGTCCTGACTTTC
TRBD1	TRBV3-1/TRBV3-2	TRBJ1-2	NA	CASSQTGGRGYGYTF	TGTGCCAGCAGCCAAACAGGGGGTCGGGGCTATGGCTACACCTTC
NA	TRBV18	TRBJ1-5	NA	CASSLPNQPQHF	TGTGCCAGCTCACTCCCCAATCAGCCCCAGCATTTT
NA	TRBV6-5	TRBJ1-4	NA	CASSYSPGPTNEKLFF	TGTGCCAGCAGTTACTCACCGGGACCTACTAATGAAAAACTGTTTTTT
TRBD1	TRBV28	TRBJ1-2	NA	CASSLTVTMGQPLNGYTF	TGTGCCAGCAGTCTCACCGTTACTATGGGACAGCCCCTCAATGGCTACACCTTC
TRBD1	TRBV10-3	TRBJ1-2	NA	CAITSQGAVNGYTF	TGTGCCATCACCTCACAGGGGGCGGTAAATGGCTACACCTTC
TRBD2	TRBV19	TRBJ2-3	NA	CASASGSTDTQYF	TGTGCCAGCGCTAGCGGTAGCACAGATACGCAGTATTTT
NA	TRBV5-1	TRBJ1-6	NA	CASSLRDNSPLHF	TGCGCCAGCAGCTTGAGAGATAATTCACCCCTCCACTTT
TRBD2	TRBV29-1	TRBJ2-4	NA	CSAQTSGSSYIQYF	TGCAGCGCCCAGACTAGCGGGAGTAGCTACATTCAGTACTTC
NA	TRBV6-1	TRBJ1-1	NA	CASSESGARTEAFF	TGTGCCAGCAGTGAGTCGGGGGCGCGCACTGAAGCTTTCTTT
TRBD1	TRBV7-2	TRBJ1-6	NA	CASSLRTPGQGTGNSPLHF	TGTGCCAGCAGCTTACGGACTCCGGGACAGGGTACGGGAAATTCACCCCTCCACTTT
NA	TRBV6-5	TRBJ1-2	medium-sized	CASSYRERYGYTF	TGTGCCAGCAGTTACAGGGAACGCTATGGCTACACCTTC
NA	TRBV19	TRBJ1-5	NA	CASSRDGQTYSNQPQHF	TGTGCCAGTAGTAGGGATGGGCAGACCTATAGCAATCAGCCCCAGCATTTT